The text below deals with one TCR beta chain. This record belongs to a study of blood T cell repertoires in COVID-19. Across the study: PBMCs, B-cell-depleted T cells, or T cells were the source of the cDNA or gDNA that made up the material.

Germline CDR1 reads SGHKS; CDR2 reads YYEKEE (reference sequence). V gave up 4 bases and J gave up 3 bases; unmatched junction bases: 7. This CDR3 has 15 residues. Original analysis: Amplification of reference gene primers provided the estimated nucleated cell counts. Profiling relied on immunoSEQ multiplex PCR, and the TCRdb table lists in-frame clones only, not all of them. V, J and clone size reflect that table, while D and trimming were determined from the DNA. The sample contains hundreds of thousands of clones, 85% to 90% of which appear only once. The rearrangement uses TRBV5-5 and TRBJ1-5, with 7 nucleotides matching TRBD1. The receptor was derived from a man aged 30 to 45 who had been exposed to COVID-19. Sequencing was performed on PBMCs or T cells enriched from blood (not recorded which). The CDR3 coding sequence is TGTGCCAGCAGCCCCGGTCAGGGGGTCAATCAGCCCCAGCATTTT. This encodes CASSPGQGVNQPQHF.